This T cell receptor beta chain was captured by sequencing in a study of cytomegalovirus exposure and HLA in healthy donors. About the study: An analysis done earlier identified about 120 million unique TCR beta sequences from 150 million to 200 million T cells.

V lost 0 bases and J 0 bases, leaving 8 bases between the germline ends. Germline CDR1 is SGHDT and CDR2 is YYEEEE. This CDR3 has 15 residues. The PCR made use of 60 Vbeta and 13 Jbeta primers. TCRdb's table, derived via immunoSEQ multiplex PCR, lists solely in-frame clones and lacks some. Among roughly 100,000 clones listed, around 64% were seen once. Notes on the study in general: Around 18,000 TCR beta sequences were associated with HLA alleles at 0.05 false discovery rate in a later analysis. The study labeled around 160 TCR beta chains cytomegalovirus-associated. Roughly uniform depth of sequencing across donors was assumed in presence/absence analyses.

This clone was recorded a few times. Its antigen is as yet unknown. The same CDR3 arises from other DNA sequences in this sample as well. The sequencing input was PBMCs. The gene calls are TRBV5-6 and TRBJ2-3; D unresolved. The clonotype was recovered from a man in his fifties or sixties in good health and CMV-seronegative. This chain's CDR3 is CASSLGPRSTDTQYF. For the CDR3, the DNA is TGTGCCAGCAGCTTGGGGCCCAGGAGCACAGATACGCAGTATTTT.